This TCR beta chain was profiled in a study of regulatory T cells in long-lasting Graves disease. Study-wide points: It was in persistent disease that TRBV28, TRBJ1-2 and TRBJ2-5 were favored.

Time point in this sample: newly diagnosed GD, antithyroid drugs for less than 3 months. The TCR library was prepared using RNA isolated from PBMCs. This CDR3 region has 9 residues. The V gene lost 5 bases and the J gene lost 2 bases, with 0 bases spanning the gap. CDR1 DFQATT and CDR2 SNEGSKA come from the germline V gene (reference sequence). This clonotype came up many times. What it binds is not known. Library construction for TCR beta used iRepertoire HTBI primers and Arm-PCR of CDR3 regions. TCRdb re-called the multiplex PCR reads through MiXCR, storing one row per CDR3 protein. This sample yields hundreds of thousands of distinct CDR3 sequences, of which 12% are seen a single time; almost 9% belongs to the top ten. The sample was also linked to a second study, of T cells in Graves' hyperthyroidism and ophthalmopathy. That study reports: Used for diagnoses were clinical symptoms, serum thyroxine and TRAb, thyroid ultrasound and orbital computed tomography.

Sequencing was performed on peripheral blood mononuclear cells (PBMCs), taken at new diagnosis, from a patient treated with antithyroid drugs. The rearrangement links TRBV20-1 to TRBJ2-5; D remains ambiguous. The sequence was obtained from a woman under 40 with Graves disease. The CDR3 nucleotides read TGCAGTGCTCAAGAGACCCAGTACTTC. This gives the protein CSAQETQYF.